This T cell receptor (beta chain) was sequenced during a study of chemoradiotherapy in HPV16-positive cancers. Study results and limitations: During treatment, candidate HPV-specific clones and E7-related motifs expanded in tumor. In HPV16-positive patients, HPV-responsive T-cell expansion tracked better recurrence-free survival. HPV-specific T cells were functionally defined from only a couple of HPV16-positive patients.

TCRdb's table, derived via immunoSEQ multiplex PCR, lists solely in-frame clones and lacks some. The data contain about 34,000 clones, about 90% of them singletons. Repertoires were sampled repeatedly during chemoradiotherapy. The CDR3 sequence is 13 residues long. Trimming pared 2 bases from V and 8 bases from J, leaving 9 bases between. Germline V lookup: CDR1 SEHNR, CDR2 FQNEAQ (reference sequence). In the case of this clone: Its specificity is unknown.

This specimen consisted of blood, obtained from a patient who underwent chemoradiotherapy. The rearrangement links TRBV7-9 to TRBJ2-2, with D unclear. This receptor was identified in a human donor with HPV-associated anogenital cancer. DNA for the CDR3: TGTGCCAGCAGCTTATCTGCTGATGGGGAGCTGTTTTTT. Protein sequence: CASSLSADGELFF.